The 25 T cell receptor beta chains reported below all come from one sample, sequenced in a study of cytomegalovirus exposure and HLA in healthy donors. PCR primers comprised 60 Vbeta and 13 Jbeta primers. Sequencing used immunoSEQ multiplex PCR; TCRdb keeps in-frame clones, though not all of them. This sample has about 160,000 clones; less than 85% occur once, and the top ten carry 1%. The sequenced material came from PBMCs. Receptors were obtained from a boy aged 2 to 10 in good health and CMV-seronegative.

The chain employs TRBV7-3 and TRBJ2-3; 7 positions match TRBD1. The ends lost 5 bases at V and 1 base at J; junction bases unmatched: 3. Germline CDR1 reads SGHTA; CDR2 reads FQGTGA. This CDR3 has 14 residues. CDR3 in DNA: TGTGCCAGCAGCCCAGACAGGGGCACAGATACGCAGTATTTT. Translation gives CASSPDRGTDTQYF.

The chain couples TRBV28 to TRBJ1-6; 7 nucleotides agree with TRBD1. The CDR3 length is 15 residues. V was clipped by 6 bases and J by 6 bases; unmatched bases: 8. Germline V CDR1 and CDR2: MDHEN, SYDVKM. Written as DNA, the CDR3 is TGTGCCAGCAGGAAGGGGGCGTCGCGTAATTCACCCCTCCACTTT. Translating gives CASRKGASRNSPLHF.

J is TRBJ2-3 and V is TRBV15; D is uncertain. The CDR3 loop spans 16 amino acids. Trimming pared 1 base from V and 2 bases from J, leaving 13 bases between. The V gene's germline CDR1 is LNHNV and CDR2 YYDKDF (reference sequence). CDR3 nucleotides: TGTGCCACCAGCAGAGCCGGAAGGCGGAACACAGATACGCAGTATTTT. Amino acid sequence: CATSRAGRRNTDTQYF.

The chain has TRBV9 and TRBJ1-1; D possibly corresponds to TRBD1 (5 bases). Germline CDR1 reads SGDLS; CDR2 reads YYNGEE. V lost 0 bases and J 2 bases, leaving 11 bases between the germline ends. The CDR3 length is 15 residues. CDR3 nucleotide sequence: TGTGCCAGCAGCGTAGAATCGGGACTCAACACTGAAGCTTTCTTT. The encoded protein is CASSVESGLNTEAFF.

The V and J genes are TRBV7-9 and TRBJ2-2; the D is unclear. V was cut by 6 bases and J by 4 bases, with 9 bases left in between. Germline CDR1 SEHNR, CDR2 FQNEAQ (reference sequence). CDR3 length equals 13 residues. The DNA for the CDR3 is TGTGCCAGCAGTAGCCAAGGCACCGGGGAGCTGTTTTTT. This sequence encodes CASSSQGTGELFF.

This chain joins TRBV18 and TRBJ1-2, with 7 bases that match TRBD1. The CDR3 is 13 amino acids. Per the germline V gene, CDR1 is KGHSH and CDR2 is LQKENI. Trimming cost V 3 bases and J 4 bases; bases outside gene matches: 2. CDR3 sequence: CASSPSGGYGYTF. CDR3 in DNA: TGTGCCAGCTCACCTTCAGGGGGCTATGGCTACACCTTC.

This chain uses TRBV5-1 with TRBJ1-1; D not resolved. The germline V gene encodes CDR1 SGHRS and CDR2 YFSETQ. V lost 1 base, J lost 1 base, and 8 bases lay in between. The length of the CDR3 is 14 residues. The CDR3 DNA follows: TGCGCCAGCAGCTTGCAGTCGTCGAACACTGAAGCTTTCTTT. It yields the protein CASSLQSSNTEAFF. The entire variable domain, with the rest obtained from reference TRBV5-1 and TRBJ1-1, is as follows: KAGVTQTPRYLIKTRGQQVTLSCSPISGHRSVSWYQQTPGQGLQFLFEYFSETQRNKGNFPGRFSGRQFSNSRSEMNVSTLELGDSALYLCASSLQSSNTEAFFGQGTRLTVV.

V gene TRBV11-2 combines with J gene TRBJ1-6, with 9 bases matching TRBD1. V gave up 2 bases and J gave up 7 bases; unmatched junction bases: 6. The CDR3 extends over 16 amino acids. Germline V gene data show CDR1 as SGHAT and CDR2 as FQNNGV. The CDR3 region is CASSLRTGTGNSPLHF. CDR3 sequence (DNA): TGTGCCAGCAGCTTAAGGACAGGGACAGGGAATTCACCCCTCCACTTT. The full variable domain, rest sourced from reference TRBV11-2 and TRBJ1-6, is EAGVAQSPRYKIIEKRQSVAFWCNPISGHATLYWYQQILGQGPKLLIQFQNNGVVDDSQLPKDRFSAERLKGVDSTLKIQPAKLEDSAVYLCASSLRTGTGNSPLHFGNGTRLTVT.

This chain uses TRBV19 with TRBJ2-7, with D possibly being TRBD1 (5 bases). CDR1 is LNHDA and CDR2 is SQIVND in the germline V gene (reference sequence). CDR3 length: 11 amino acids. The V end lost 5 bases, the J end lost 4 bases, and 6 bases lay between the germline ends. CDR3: CASSDSYEQYF. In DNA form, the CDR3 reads TGTGCCAGTAGTGACAGTTACGAGCAGTACTTC.

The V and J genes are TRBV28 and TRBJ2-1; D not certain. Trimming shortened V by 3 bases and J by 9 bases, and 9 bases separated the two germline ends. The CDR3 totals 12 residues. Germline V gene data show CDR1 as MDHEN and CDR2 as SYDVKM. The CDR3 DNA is TGTGCCAGCAGTTTGTTCTCGGGTGAGCAGTTCTTC. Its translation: CASSLFSGEQFF.

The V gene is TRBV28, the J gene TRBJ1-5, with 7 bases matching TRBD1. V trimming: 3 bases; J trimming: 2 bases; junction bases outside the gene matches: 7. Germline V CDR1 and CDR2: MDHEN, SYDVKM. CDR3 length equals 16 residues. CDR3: CASSLWTGSGNQPQHF. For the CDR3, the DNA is TGTGCCAGCAGTTTGTGGACAGGTTCGGGCAATCAGCCCCAGCATTTT.

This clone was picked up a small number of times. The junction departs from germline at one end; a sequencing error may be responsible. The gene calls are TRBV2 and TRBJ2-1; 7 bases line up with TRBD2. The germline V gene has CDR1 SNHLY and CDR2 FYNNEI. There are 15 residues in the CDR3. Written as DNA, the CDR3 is TGCGCCAGCAAGGTGGCGGGAGTCTTGTACAATGAGCAGTTCTTC. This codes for CASKVAGVLYNEQFF.

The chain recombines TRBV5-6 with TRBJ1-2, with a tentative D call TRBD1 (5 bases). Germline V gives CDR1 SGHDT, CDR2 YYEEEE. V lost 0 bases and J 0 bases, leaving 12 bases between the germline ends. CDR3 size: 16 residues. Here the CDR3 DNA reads TGTGCCAGCAGCTTGGGGGCAGGGCCTACTAACTATGGCTACACCTTC. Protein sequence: CASSLGAGPTNYGYTF.

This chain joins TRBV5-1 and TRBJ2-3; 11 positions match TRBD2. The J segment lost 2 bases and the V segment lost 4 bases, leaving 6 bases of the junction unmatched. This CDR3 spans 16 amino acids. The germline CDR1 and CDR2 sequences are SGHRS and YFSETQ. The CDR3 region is CASSPLAGASTDTQYF. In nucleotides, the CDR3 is TGCGCCAGCAGCCCACTAGCGGGAGCCTCCACAGATACGCAGTATTTT.

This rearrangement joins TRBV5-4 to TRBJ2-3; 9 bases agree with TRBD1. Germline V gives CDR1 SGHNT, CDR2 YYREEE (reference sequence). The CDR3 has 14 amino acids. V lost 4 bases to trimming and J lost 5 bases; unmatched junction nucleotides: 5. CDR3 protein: CASSAWTGEDTQYF. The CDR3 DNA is TGTGCCAGCAGCGCATGGACAGGGGAAGATACGCAGTATTTT.

The CDR3 loop is CATSRDRGEVRLVSEQYF. DNA for the CDR3: TGTGCCACGAGCCGGGACAGGGGGGAGGTCCGGCTGGTTTCCGAGCAGTACTTC. The chain joins TRBV28 to TRBJ2-7; 11 bases are a match to TRBD1. Germline CDR1 MDHEN, CDR2 SYDVKM. The CDR3 covers 18 residues. With 10 bases clipped from V and 6 bases from J, the junction kept 23 bases outside the gene matches. The variable domain in full, completed from reference TRBV28 and TRBJ2-7, reads DVKVTQSSRYLVKRTGEKVFLECVQDMDHENMFWYRQDPGLGLRLIYFSYDVKMKEKGDIPEGYSVSREKKERFSLILESASTNQTSMYLCATSRDRGEVRLVSEQYFGPGTRLTVT.

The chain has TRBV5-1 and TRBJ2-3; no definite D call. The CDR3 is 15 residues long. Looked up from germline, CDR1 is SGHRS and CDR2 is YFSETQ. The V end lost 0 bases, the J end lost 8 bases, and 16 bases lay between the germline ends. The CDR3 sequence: CASSLAAEPRGTQYF. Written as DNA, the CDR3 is TGCGCCAGCAGCTTGGCCGCGGAGCCGCGCGGTACGCAGTATTTT.

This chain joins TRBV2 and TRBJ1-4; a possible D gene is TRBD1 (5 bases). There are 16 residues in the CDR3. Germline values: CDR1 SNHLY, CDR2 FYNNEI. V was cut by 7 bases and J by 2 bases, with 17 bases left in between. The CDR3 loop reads CASKPMEGRTNEKLFF. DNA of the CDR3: TGTGCCAGCAAACCTATGGAGGGACGGACTAATGAAAAACTGTTTTTT.

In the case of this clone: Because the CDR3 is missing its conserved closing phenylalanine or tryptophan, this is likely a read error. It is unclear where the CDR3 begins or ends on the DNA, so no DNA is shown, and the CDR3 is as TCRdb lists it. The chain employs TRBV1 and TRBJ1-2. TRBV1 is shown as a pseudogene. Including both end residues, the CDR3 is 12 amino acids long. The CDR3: CTSSQETAPSGL.

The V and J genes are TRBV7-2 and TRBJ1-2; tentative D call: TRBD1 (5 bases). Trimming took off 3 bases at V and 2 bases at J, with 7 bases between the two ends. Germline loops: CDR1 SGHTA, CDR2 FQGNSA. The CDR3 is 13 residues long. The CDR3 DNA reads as TGTGCCAGCAGCTTCAGACAGAACTATGGCTACACCTTC. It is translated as CASSFRQNYGYTF.

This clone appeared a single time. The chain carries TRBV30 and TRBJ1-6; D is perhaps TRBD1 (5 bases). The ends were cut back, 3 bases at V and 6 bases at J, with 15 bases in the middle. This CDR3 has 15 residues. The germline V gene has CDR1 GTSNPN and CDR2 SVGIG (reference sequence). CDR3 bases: TGTGCCTGGAGGCCCCTAGGGGCTGGTAATTCACCCCTCCACTTT. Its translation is CAWRPLGAGNSPLHF.

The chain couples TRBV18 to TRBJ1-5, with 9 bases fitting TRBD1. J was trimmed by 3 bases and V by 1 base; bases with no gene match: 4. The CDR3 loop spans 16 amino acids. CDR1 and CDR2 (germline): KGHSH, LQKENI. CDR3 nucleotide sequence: TGTGCCAGCTCACCACGGACAGGGGTTTCCAATCAGCCCCAGCATTTT. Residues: CASSPRTGVSNQPQHF.

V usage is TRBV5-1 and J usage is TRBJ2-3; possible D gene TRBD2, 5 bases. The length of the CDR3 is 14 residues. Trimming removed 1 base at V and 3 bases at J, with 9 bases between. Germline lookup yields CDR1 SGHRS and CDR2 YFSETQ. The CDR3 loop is CASSLRAVTDTQYF. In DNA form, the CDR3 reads TGCGCCAGCAGCTTGAGAGCGGTGACAGATACGCAGTATTTT.

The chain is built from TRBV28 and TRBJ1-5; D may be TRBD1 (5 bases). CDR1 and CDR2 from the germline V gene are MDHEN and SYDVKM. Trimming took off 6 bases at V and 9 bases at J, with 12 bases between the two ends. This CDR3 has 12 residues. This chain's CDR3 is CASSPGKGPQHF. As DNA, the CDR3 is TGTGCCAGCAGCCCAGGGAAGGGGCCCCAGCATTTT.

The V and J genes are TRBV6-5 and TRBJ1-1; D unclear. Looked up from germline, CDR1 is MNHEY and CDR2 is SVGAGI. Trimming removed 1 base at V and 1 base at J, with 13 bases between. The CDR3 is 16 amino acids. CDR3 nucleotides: TGTGCCAGCAGTTACTATTATGGACTGACGAACACTGAAGCTTTCTTT. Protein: CASSYYYGLTNTEAFF.